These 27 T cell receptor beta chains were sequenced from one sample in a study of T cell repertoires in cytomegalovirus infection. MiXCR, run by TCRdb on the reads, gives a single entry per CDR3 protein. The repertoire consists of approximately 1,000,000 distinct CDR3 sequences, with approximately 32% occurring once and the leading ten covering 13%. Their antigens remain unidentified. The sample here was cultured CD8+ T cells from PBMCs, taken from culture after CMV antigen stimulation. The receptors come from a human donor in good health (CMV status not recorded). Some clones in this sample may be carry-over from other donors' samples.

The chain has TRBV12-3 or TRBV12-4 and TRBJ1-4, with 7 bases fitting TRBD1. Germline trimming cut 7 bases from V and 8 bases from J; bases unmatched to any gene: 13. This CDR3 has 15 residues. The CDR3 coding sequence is TGTGCCAGCATTGGATCAGACAGGGCGGAAGAAAAACTGTTTTTT. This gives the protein CASIGSDRAEEKLFF.

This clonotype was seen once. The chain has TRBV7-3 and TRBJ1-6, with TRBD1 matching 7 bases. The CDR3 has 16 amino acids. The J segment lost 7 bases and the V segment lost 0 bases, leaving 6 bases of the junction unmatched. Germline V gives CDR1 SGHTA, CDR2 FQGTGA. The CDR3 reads CASSLTVDRTNSPLHF. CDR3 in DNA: TGTGCCAGCAGCTTAACCGTGGACAGGACCAATTCACCCCTCCACTTT.

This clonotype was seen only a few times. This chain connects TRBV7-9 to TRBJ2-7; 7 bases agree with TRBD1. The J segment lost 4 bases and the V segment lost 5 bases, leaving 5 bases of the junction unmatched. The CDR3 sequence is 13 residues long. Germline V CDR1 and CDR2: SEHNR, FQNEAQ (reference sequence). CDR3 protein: CASSNGQVYEQYV. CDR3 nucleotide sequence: TGTGCCAGCAGCAACGGACAGGTTTACGAGCAGTACGTC.

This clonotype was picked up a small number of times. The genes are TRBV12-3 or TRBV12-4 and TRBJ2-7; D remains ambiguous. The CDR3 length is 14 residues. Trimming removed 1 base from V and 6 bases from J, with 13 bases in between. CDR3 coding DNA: TGTGCCAGCAGTTTAGTCGGCCCAACGGGCGAGCAGTACTTC. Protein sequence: CASSLVGPTGEQYF.

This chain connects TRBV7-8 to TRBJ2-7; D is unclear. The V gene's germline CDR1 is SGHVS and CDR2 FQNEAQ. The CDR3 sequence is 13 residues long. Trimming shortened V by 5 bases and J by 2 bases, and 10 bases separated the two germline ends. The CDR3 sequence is CASSAEIAYEQYF. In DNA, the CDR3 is TGTGCCAGCAGCGCAGAGATCGCCTACGAGCAGTACTTC.

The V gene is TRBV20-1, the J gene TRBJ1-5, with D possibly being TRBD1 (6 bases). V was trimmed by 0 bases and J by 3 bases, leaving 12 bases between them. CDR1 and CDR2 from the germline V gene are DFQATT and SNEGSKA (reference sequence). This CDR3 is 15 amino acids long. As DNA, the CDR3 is TGCAGTGCTAGAGACGGACAGACACTCAATCAGCCCCAGCATTTT. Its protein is CSARDGQTLNQPQHF.

In DNA, the CDR3 is TGTGCCAGCAGTTCCACAGGGGGAGGTGTCTACGAGCAGTACTTC. Translating gives CASSSTGGGVYEQYF. The chain employs TRBV6-2 or TRBV6-3 and TRBJ2-7; 8 nucleotides match TRBD1. The J segment lost 3 bases and the V segment lost 4 bases, leaving 8 bases of the junction unmatched. Germline CDR1 is MNHEY and CDR2 is SVGEGT. This CDR3 has 15 residues.

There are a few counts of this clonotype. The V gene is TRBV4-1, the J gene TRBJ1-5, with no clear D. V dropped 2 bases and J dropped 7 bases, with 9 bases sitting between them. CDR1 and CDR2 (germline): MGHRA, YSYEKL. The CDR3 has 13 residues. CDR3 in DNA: TGCGCCAGCAGCCAAAATAGAGGACAGCCCCAGCATTTT. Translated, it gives CASSQNRGQPQHF.

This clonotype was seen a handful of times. The CDR3 reads CAISASGGGTDTQYF. The CDR3 DNA reads TGTGCCATCAGTGCTAGCGGGGGAGGCACAGATACGCAGTATTTT. The J gene is TRBJ2-3, the V gene TRBV10-3; TRBD2 matches at 10 bases. Germline loops: CDR1 ENHRY, CDR2 SYGVKD. The trim removed 4 bases at V and 1 base at J, leaving 2 bases unmatched. This CDR3 has 15 residues.

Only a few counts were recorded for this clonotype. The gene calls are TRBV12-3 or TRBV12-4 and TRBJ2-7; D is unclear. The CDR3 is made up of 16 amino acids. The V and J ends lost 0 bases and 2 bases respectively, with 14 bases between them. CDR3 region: CASSLALTSSAYEQYF. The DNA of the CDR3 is TGTGCCAGCAGTTTAGCGCTCACCTCGTCGGCCTACGAGCAGTACTTC.

For the CDR3, the DNA is TGTGCCAGCAGTGAAGCGGAGGGTTACGAGCAGTACGTC. This encodes CASSEAEGYEQYV. This sequence joins TRBV6-1 and TRBJ2-7; possible D gene TRBD2, 6 bases. Trimming left V 0 bases short and J 4 bases short, with 7 bases between. Germline V lookup: CDR1 MNHNS, CDR2 SASEGT. The CDR3 length is 13 residues.

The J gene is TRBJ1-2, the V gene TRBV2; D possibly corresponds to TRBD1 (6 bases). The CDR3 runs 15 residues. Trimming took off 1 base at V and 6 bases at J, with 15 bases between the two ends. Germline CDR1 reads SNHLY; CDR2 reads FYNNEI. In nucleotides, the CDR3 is TGTGCCAGCAGTGAAGATCGGGGGCGGTCGGATGGCTACACCTTC. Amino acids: CASSEDRGRSDGYTF. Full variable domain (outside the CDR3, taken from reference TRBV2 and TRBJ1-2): EPEVTQTPSHQVTQMGQEVILRCVPISNHLYFYWYRQILGQKVEFLVSFYNNEISEKSEIFDDQFSVERPDGSNFTLKIRSTKLEDSAMYFCASSEDRGRSDGYTFGSGTRLTVV.

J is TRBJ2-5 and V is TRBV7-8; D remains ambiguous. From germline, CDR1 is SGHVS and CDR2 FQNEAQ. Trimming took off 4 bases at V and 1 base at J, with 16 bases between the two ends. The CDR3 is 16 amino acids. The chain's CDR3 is CASSSFQLTTQETQYF. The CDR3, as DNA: TGTGCCAGCAGCTCCTTCCAGCTTACAACCCAAGAGACCCAGTACTTC.

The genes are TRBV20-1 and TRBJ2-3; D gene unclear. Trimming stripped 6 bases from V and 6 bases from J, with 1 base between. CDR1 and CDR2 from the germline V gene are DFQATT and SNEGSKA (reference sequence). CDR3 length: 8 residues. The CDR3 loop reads CSADTQYF. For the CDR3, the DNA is TGCAGTGCGGATACGCAGTATTTT.

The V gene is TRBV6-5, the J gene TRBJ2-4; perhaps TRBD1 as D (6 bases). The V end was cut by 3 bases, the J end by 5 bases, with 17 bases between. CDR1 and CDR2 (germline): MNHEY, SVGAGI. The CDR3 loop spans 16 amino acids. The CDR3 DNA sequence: TGTGCCAGCAGTTATTCGCCCGCCAGGGGCGAAAACATTCAGTACTTC. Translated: CASSYSPARGENIQYF.

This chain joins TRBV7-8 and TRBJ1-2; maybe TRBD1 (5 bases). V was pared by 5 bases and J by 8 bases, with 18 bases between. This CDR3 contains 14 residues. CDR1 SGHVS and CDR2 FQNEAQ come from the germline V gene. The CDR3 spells CASSRGPRVGGYTF. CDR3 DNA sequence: TGTGCCAGCAGCCGGGGACCGAGGGTTGGCGGCTACACCTTC.

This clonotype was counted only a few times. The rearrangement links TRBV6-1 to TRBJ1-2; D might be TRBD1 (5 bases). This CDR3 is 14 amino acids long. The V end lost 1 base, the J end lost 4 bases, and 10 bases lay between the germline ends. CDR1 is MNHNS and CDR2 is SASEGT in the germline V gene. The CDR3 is CASSEGRVSYGYTF. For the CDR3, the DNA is TGTGCCAGCAGTGAAGGCAGGGTTTCCTATGGCTACACCTTC.

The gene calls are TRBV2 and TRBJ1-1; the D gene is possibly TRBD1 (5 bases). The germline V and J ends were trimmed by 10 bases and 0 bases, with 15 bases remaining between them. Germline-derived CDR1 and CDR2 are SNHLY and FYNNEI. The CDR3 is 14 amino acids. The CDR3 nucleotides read TGTGCCACATTGGTGGGGGGTGTGAACACTGAAGCTTTCTTT. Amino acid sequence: CATLVGGVNTEAFF.

CDR3 amino acids: CASITGTGVSPLHF. CDR3 coding DNA: TGTGCCAGCATTACCGGGACAGGGGTTTCACCCCTCCACTTT. This rearrangement joins TRBV6-1 to TRBJ1-6, with 10 bases fitting TRBD1. The CDR3 is 14 amino acids. Trimming removed 7 bases from V and 9 bases from J; junction bases left unmatched: 6. Germline V CDR1 and CDR2: MNHNS, SASEGT.

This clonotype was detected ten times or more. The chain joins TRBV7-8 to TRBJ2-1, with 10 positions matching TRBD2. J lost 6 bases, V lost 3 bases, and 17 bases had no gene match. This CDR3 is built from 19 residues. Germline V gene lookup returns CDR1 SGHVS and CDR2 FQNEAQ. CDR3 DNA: TGTGCCAGCAGCTTTCCTCAAAGGGGTAGCGGGGGGCCCGGCAATGAGCAGTTCTTC. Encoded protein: CASSFPQRGSGGPGNEQFF.

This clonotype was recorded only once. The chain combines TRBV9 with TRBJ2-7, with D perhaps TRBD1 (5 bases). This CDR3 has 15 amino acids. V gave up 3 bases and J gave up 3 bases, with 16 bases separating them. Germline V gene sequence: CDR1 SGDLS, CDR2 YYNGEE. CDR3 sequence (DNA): TGTGCCAGCAGCGCTTTCTCGGACAAATTCTACGAGCAGTACTTC. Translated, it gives CASSAFSDKFYEQYF.

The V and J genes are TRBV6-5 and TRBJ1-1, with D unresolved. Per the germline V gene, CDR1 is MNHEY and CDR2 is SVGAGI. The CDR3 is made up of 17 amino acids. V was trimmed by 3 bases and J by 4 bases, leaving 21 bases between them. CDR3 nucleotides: TGTGCCAGCAGTTATTACGCCGCCCCCGCGAGTGGCACTGAAGCTTTCTTT. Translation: CASSYYAAPASGTEAFF.

The CDR3 DNA reads as TGTGCCAGCACCGGACTGACTAGCACAGATACGCAGTATTTT. As protein: CASTGLTSTDTQYF. The genes are TRBV6-1 and TRBJ2-3; TRBD2 might be the D (5 bases). The CDR3 has 14 residues. The V and J ends lost 7 bases and 0 bases respectively, with 11 bases between them. CDR1 and CDR2 (germline): MNHNS, SASEGT.

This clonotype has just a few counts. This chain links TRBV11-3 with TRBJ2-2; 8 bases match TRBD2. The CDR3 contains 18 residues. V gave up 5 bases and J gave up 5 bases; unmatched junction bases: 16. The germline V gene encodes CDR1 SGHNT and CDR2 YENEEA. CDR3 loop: CASSPQGSSGGRTGELFF. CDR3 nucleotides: TGTGCCAGCAGCCCCCAGGGGTCAAGCGGGGGTCGAACCGGGGAGCTGTTTTTT.

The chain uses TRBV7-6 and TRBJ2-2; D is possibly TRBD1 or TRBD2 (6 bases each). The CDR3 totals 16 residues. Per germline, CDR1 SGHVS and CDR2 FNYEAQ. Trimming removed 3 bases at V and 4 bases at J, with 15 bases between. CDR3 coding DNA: TGTGCCAGCAGCTTTATGGGGGGCCAGGCCACCGGGGAGCTGTTTTTT. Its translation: CASSFMGGQATGELFF.

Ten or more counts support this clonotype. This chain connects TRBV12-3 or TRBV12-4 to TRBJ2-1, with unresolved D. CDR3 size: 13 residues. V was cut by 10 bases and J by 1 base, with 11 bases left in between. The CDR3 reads CATSMRSYNEQFF. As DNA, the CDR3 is TGTGCCACCTCGATGAGGTCCTACAATGAGCAGTTCTTC.

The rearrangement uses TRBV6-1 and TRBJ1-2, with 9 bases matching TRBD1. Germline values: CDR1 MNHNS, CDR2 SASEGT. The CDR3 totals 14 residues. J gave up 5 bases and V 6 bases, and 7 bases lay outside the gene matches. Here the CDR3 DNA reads TGTGCCAGCAGGTTTACAGGGGGCCGGTATGGCTACACCTTC. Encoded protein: CASRFTGGRYGYTF.